This T cell receptor beta chain was found in a study of regulatory T cells in long-lasting Graves disease. Findings and limits, study-wide: Favored usage of TRBV28, TRBJ1-2 and TRBJ2-5 was recorded in persistent disease. Accuracy was perhaps lowered by the small sample size.

Time point reported: persistent/refractory GD, antithyroid drugs over 5 years with positive TRAb. Construction of the TCR library relied on RNA isolated from PBMCs. Germline V CDR1 and CDR2: GTSNPN, SVGIG (reference sequence). The CDR3 totals 13 residues. V gave up 1 base and J gave up 0 bases, with 7 bases separating them. This clonotype has at least ten counts. Its specificity is not known. Construction of TCR beta libraries relied on iRepertoire HTBI primers and on Arm-PCR targeting CDR3 regions. TCRdb used MiXCR to reprocess the multiplex PCR reads, holding one entry per CDR3 protein. The data hold about 340,000 distinct CDR3 sequences, with 15% to 20% observed a single time.

The clonotype was recovered from a female donor with Graves disease. The J gene is TRBJ2-7, the V gene TRBV30; D not certain. The input for sequencing was peripheral blood mononuclear cells (PBMCs), taken when the disease was refractory, from a patient treated with antithyroid drugs. CDR3 sequence: CAWSADLSYEQYF. In nucleotides, the CDR3 is TGTGCCTGGAGTGCTGACCTCTCCTACGAGCAGTACTTC.